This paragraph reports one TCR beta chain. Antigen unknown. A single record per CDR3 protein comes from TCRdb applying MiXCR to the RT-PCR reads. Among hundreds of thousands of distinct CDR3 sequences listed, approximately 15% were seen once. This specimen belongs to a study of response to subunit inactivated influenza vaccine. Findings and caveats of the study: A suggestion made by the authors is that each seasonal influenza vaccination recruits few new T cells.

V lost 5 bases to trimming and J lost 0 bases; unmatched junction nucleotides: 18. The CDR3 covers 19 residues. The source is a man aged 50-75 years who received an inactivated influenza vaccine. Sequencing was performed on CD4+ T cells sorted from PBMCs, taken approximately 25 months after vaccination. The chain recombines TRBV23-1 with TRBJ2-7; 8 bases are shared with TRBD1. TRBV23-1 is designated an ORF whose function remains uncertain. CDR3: CASSSEPTGTGKASYEQYF. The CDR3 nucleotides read TGCGCCAGCAGTTCAGAACCGACCGGGACAGGAAAGGCCTCCTACGAGCAGTACTTC.